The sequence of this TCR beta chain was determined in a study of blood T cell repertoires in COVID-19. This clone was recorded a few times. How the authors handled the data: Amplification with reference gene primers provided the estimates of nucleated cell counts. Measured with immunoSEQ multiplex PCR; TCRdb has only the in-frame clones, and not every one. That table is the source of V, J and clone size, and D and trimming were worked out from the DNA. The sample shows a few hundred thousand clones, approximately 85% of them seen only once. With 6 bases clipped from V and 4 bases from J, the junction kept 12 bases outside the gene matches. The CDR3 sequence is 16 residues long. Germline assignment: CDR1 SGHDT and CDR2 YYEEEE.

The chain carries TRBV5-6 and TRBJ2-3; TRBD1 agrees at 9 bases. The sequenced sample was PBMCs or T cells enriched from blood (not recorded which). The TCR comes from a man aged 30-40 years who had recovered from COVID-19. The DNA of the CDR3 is TGTGCCAGCACCACCTTCCGGACAGGGGAGCCAGATACGCAGTATTTT. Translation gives CASTTFRTGEPDTQYF.